The present T cell receptor (beta chain) was sequenced within a study of blood T cells in healthy people across ages. General study findings and limits: Changes in expanded clonotypes were possibly confounded, as the CMV status of donors was unknown.

This clonotype was recorded many times. The antigen remains undetermined. CDR3 length: 18 amino acids. Germline loops: CDR1 MNHNS, CDR2 SASEGT. V trimming: 4 bases; J trimming: 0 bases; junction bases outside the gene matches: 5. Next came a second PCR, run for roughly 6 to 11 cycles, which used a sample-barcoded 5' primer along with a J-beta primer mix. Template switching added a 12-random-nucleotide identifier to every cDNA molecule. In TCRdb, the 5' RACE reads were re-called with MiXCR into one record per CDR3 protein. The sample consists of 1.5 million to 2 million distinct CDR3 sequences, around 35% of them appearing once.

This TCR came from a woman in her 30s in good health. The gene calls are TRBV6-1 and TRBJ2-1; 14 bases fit TRBD2. Specimen: blood. The CDR3 DNA follows: TGTGCCAGCAGTGGGGGGACTAGCGGGAGCCGCTCCTACAATGAGCAGTTCTTC. It is translated as CASSGGTSGSRSYNEQFF.